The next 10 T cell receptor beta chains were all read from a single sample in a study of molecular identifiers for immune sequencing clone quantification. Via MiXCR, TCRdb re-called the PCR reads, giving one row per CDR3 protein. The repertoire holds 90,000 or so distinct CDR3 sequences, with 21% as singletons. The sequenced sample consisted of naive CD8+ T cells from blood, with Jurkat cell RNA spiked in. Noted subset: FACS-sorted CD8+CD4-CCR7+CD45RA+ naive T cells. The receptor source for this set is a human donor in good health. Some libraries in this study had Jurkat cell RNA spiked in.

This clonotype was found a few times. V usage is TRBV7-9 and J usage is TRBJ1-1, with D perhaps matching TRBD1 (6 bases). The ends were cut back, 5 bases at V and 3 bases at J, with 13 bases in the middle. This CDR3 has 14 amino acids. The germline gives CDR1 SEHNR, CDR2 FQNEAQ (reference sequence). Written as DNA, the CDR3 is TGTGCCAGCAGCCCGACTAGGGGGGACACTGAAGCTTTCTTT. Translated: CASSPTRGDTEAFF. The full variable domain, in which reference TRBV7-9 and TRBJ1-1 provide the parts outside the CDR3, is DTGVSQNPRHKITKRGQNVTFRCDPISEHNRLYWYRQTLGQGPEFLTYFQNEAQLEKSRLLSDRFSAERPKGSFSTLEIQRTEQGDSAMYLCASSPTRGDTEAFFGQGTRLTVV.

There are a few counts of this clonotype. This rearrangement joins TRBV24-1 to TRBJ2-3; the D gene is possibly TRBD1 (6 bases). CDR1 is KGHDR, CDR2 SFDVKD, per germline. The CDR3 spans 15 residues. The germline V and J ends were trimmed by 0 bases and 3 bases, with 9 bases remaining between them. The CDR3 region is CATSDLQGRTDTQYF. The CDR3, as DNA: TGTGCCACCAGTGATTTGCAGGGGAGAACAGATACGCAGTATTTT.

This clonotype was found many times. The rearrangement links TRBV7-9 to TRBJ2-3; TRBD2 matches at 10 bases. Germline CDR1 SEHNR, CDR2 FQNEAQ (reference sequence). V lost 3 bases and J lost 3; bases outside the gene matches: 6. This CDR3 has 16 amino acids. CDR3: CASSFPGLAATDTQYF. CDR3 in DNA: TGTGCCAGCAGCTTTCCCGGACTAGCGGCGACAGATACGCAGTATTTT.

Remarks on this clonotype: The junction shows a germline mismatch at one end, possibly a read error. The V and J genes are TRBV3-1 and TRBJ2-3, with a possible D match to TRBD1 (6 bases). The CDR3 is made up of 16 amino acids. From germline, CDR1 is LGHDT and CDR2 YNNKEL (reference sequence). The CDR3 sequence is CASGQEGVLSTDTQYF. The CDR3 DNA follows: TGTGCCAGCGGCCAAGAGGGGGTTCTAAGCACAGATACGCAGTATTTT.

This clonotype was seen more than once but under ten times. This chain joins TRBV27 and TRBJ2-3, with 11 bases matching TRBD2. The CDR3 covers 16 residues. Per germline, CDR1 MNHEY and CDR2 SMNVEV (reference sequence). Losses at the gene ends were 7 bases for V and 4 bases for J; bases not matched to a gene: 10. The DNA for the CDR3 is TGTGCCAGCACCCAGGTTAGCGGGAGGGCCCCAGATACGCAGTATTTT. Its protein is CASTQVSGRAPDTQYF.

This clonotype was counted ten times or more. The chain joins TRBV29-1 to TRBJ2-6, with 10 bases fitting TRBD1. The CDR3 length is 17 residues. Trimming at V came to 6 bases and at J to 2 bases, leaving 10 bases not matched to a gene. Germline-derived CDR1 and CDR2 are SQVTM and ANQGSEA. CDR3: CSVATGGRWTGANVLTF. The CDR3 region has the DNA TGCAGCGTAGCGACAGGGGGCAGGTGGACTGGGGCCAACGTCCTGACTTTC.

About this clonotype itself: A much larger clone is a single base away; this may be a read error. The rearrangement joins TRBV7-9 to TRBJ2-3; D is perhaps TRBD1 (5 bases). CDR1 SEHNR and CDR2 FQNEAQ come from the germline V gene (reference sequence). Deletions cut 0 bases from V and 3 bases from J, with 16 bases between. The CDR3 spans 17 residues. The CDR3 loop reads CASSLAEHRGGTDTQYF. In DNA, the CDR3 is TGTGCCAGCAGCTTAGCGGAACATAGGGGTGGGACAGATACGCAGTATTTT.

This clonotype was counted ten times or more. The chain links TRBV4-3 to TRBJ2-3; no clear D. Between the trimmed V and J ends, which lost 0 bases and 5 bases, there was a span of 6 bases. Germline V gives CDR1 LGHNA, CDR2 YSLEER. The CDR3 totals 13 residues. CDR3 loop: CASSQDNGDTQYF. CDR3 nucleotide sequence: TGCGCCAGCAGCCAAGACAACGGAGATACGCAGTATTTT.

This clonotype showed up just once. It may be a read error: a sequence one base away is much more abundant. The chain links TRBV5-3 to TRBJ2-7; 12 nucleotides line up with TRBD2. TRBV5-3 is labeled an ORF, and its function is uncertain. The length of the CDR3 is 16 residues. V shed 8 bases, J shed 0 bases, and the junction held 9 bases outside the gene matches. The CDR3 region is CASILKGLAGSYEQYF. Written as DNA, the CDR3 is TGTGCCAGCATCTTAAAGGGACTAGCGGGCTCCTACGAGCAGTACTTC.

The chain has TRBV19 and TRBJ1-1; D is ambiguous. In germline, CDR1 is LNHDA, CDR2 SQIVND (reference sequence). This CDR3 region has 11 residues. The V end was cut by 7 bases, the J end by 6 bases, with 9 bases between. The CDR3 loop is CASKYGAEAFF. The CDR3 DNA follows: TGTGCCAGTAAATATGGAGCTGAAGCTTTCTTT.